This T cell receptor beta chain was obtained from a study of radiotherapy plus CTLA-4 blockade in lung cancer. In the study overall: Objective response rate was 15% to 20%; disease control rate, around 33%.

As regards this clone: What it binds is unknown.

Method: immunoSEQ multiplex PCR; TCRdb's copy keeps in-frame clones and lacks some. The sample includes more than 55,000 clones, 77% of them seen just once. Whole-study findings and limits: Following radiotherapy plus ipilimumab, tumor-derived TCR clones expanded in the blood.

The sequence came from a human donor with non-small cell lung cancer who had a partial response to radiotherapy plus ipilimumab. The material sequenced was peripheral blood, taken from a patient treated with radiotherapy plus ipilimumab.

The CDR3 DNA reads as TGCAGCGTCCACACCCTAGGGGGCATCACTGAAGCTTTCTTT. Translating it yields CSVHTLGGITEAFF. The rearrangement joins TRBV29-1 to TRBJ1-1; 7 bases agree with TRBD1. The CDR3 has 14 residues. J was trimmed by 4 bases and V by 6 bases; bases with no gene match: 11. The germline gives CDR1 SQVTM, CDR2 ANQGSEA.